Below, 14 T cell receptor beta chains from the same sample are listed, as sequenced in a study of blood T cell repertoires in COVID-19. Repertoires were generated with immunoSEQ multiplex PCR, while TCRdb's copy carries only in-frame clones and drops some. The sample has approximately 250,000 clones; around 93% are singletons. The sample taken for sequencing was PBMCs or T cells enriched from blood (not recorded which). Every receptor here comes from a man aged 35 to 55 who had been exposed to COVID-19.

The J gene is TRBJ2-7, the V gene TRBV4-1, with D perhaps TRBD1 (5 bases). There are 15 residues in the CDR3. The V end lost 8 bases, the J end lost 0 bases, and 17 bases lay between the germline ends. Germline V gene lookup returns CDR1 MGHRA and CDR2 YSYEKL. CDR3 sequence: CASGPYADSSYEQYF. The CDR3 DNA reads TGCGCCAGCGGTCCCTACGCCGACAGCTCCTACGAGCAGTACTTC.

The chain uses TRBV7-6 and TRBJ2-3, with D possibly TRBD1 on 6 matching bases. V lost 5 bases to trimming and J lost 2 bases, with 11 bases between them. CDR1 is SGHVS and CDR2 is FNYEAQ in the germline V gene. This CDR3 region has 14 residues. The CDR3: CASSRRDNTDTQYF. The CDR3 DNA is TGTGCCAGCAGCCGAAGGGACAACACAGATACGCAGTATTTT. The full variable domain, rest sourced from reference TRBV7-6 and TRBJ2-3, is GAGVSQSPRYKVTKRGQDVALRCDPISGHVSLYWYRQALGQGPEFLTYFNYEAQQDKSGLPNDRFSAERPEGSISTLTIQRTEQRDSAMYRCASSRRDNTDTQYFGPGTRLTVL.

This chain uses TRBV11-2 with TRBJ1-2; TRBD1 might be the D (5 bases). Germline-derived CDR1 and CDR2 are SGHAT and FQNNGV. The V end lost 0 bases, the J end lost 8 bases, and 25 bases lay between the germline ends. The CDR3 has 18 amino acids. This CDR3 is CASSLDSPGLSPPRGYTF. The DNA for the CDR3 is TGTGCCAGCAGCTTAGATTCCCCAGGGCTGTCCCCCCCTCGCGGCTACACCTTC.

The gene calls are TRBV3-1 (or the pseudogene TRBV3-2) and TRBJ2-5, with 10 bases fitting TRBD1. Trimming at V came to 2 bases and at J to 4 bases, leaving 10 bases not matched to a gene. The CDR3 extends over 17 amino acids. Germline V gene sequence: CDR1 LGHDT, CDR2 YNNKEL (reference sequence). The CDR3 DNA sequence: TGTGCCAGCAGCCAACAAAGAGGGACAGGGGTGAGAGAGACCCAGTACTTC. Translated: CASSQQRGTGVRETQYF.

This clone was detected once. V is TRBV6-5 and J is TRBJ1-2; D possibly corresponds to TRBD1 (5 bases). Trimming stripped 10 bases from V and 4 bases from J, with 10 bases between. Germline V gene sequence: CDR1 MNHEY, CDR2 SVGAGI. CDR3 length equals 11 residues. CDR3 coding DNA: TGTGCCACTACCCAGGGCTATGGCTACACCTTC. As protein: CATTQGYGYTF.

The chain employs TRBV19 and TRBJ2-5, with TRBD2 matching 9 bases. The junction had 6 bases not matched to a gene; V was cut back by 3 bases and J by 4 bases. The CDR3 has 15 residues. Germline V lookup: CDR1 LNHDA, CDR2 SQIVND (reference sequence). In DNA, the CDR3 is TGTGCCAGTAGTATGGGGACTAGCTCGAGAGAGACCCAGTACTTC. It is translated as CASSMGTSSRETQYF.

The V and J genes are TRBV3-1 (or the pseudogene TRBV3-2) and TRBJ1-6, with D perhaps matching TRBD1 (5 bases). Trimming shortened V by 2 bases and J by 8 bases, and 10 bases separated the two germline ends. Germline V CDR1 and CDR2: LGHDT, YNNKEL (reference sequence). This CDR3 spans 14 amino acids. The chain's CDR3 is CASSQQGRHSPLHF. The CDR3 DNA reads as TGTGCCAGCAGCCAACAGGGTAGGCATTCACCCCTCCACTTT.

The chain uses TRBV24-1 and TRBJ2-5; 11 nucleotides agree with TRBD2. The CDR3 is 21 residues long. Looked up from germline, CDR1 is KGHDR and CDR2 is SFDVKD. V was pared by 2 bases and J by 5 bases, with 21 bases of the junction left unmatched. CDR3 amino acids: CATSDSRSIGASGRLGETQYF. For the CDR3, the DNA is TGTGCCACCAGTGATTCCCGGAGTATTGGGGCTAGCGGGAGGTTAGGGGAGACCCAGTACTTC.

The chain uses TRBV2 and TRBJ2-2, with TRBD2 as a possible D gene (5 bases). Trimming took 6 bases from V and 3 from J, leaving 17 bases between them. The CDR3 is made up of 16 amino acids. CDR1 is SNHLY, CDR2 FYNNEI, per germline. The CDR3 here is CASRARITSYTGELFF. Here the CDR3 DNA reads TGTGCCAGCAGGGCCCGCATAACTAGTTACACCGGGGAGCTGTTTTTT.

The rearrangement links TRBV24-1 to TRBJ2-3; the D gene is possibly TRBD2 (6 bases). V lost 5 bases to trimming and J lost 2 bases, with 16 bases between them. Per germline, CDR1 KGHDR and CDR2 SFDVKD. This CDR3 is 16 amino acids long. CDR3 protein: CATSVGGEDLTDTQYF. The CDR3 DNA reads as TGTGCCACCAGTGTCGGCGGGGAGGACCTCACAGATACGCAGTATTTT.

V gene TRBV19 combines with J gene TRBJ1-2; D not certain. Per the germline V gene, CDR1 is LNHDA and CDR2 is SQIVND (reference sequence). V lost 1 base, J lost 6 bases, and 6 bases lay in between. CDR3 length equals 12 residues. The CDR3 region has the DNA TGTGCCAGTAGTATAGGAGGGAATGGCTACACCTTC. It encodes CASSIGGNGYTF.

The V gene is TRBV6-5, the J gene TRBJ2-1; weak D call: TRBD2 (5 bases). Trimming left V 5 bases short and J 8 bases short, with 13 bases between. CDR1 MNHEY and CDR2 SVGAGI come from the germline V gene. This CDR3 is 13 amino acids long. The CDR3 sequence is CASSRLSADEQFF. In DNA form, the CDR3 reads TGTGCCAGCAGTCGTCTTAGCGCGGATGAGCAGTTCTTC.

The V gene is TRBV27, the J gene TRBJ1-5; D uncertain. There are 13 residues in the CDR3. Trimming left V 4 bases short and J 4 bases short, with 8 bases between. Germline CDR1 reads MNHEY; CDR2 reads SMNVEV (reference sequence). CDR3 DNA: TGTGCCAGCAGTTCCTCGGGTAATCAGCCCCAGCATTTT. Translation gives CASSSSGNQPQHF.

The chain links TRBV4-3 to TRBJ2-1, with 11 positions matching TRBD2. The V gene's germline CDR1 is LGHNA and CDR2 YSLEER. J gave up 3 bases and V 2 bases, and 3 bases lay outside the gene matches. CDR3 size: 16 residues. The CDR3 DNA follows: TGCGCCAGCAGCCAACTGACTAGCGGGAACTACAATGAGCAGTTCTTC. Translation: CASSQLTSGNYNEQFF.